The next 8 T cell receptor beta chains were all read from a single sample in a study of blood T cell repertoires in COVID-19. The data were produced by immunoSEQ multiplex PCR, yet TCRdb's version contains in-frame clones alone and is incomplete. This sample has 150,000 to 200,000 clones, with approximately 78% found just once. Sample: peripheral blood. The receptors come from a human donor in a cohort sampled during active COVID-19.

The chain joins TRBV7-9 to TRBJ2-2; D remains unclear. Germline lookup yields CDR1 SEHNR and CDR2 FQNEAQ (reference sequence). The CDR3 length is 12 residues. Trimming cost V 6 bases and J 0 bases, with 2 bases left between them. CDR3 nucleotide sequence: TGTGCCAGCAGTACGAACACCGGGGAGCTGTTTTTT. Protein: CASSTNTGELFF.

V is TRBV5-4 and J is TRBJ2-1; 10 bases are a match to TRBD2. The germline V gene has CDR1 SGHNT and CDR2 YYREEE (reference sequence). This CDR3 contains 15 residues. V lost 2 bases and J lost 4; bases outside the gene matches: 3. The CDR3 here is CASSFSGRTYNEQFF. For the CDR3, the DNA is TGTGCCAGCAGCTTTAGCGGGAGGACATACAATGAGCAGTTCTTC.

The rearrangement joins TRBV6-5 to TRBJ2-7, with D possibly TRBD1 on 5 matching bases. The germline gives CDR1 MNHEY, CDR2 SVGAGI. The CDR3 is 13 residues long. Trimming stripped 5 bases from V and 6 bases from J, with 14 bases between. The CDR3 spells CASSPLQVAEQYF. The CDR3 coding sequence is TGTGCCAGCAGTCCCCTACAGGTCGCCGAGCAGTACTTC.

In DNA, the CDR3 is TGTGCCAGCAGCTTCATATCAGGGGGGACAGTGACTTACGAGCAGTACTTC. This sequence encodes CASSFISGGTVTYEQYF. The chain recombines TRBV7-8 with TRBJ2-7, with D possibly TRBD1 on 7 matching bases. Trimming took 3 bases from V and 4 from J, leaving 22 bases between them. This CDR3 has 17 amino acids. Germline-derived CDR1 and CDR2 are SGHVS and FQNEAQ.

The chain carries TRBV6-5 and TRBJ2-3, with a tentative D call TRBD2 (6 bases). CDR1 is MNHEY, CDR2 SVGAGI, per germline. V gave up 6 bases and J gave up 13 bases, with 14 bases separating them. The CDR3 is made up of 11 amino acids. The CDR3 DNA reads as TGTGCCAGCAGGGCGGGGTCAGGCGAGTATTTT. Amino acids: CASRAGSGEYF.

The rearrangement joins TRBV27 to TRBJ2-3, with D possibly TRBD2 on 6 matching bases. Per the germline V gene, CDR1 is MNHEY and CDR2 is SMNVEV (reference sequence). V shed 5 bases and J shed 5 bases, with 11 bases lying between them. The CDR3 sequence is 13 residues long. The CDR3 region is CASSIRLGDTQYF. DNA of the CDR3: TGTGCCAGCAGTATCCGACTAGGAGATACGCAGTATTTT.

The chain employs TRBV19 and TRBJ2-1; 9 bases are a match to TRBD1. CDR1 LNHDA and CDR2 SQIVND come from the germline V gene (reference sequence). The ends lost 5 bases at V and 3 bases at J; junction bases unmatched: 17. The CDR3 covers 19 residues. The DNA for the CDR3 is TGTGCCAGTAGTTTCAGTCCGGGACAGGGACACTTAAACTACAATGAGCAGTTCTTC. It encodes CASSFSPGQGHLNYNEQFF.

The rearrangement joins TRBV27 to TRBJ1-4; TRBD1 is a possible D gene (6 bases). V lost 2 bases and J 8 bases, leaving 12 bases between the germline ends. This CDR3 has 14 residues. From germline, CDR1 is MNHEY and CDR2 SMNVEV (reference sequence). Here the CDR3 reads CASSLLGHPEKLFF. The CDR3 nucleotides read TGTGCCAGCAGTTTACTGGGACACCCCGAAAAACTGTTTTTT.